This TCR beta chain is drawn from a study of shared clonotypes between healthy human individuals. The study ran the assay at deep level. Genomic DNA of every subset was divided equally among multiple immunoSEQ plates. Loaded into unsorted PBMC replicate PCRs was about 0.3 ug DNA, roughly 30,000 T cell genomes. Data came from immunoSEQ multiplex PCR; TCRdb stores just in-frame clones and leaves some out. The top ten clones hold 10% to 15% of a sample with fewer than 650,000 clones, approximately 80% of them seen once. V was cut by 8 bases and J by 4 bases, with 14 bases left in between. The CDR3 is made up of 13 amino acids. Germline CDR1 MGHDK, CDR2 SYGVNS.

The clonotype comes from a woman aged 40-49 years in good health. Some clones in this sample may be carry-over from other donors' samples. This chain links TRBV25-1 with TRBJ1-1; the D is unclear. The sequenced sample was PBMCs. The CDR3 is CASGTPVGTEAFF. As DNA, the CDR3 is TGTGCCAGCGGAACTCCCGTCGGCACTGAAGCTTTCTTT. Supplemented by reference TRBV25-1 and TRBJ1-1, the full variable domain reads EADIYQTPRYLVIGTGKKITLECSQTMGHDKMYWYQQDPGMELHLIHYSYGVNSTEKGDLSSESTVSRIRTEHFPLTLESARPSHTSQYLCASGTPVGTEAFFGQGTRLTVV.